This is a list of T cell receptor beta chains from one sample in a study of blood T cell repertoires in COVID-19. Sequencing was performed with immunoSEQ multiplex PCR; in TCRdb, only in-frame clones are kept and a portion is missing. The repertoire includes roughly 330,000 clones, nearly 90% of them detected once, and approximately 5.4% sits in the top ten. Sequences were obtained from PBMCs or T cells enriched from blood (not recorded which). The receptor source for this set is a woman between 25 and 40 years old who had recovered from COVID-19. Each CDR3 is given with its conserved first and last residue. The order of the fields is V gene, clone size, D gene, J gene, CDR3 DNA, CDR3 protein. A D gene is named only where the DNA matches it firmly. Only part of the rows carry a size: once, few, many, or a class if the clone is expanded.

TRBV2	.	TRBD1	TRBJ1-2	TGTGCCAGCACGAGACAGGGGGAAGACTATGGCTACACCTTC	CASTRQGEDYGYTF
TRBV5-8	.	.	TRBJ1-1	TGTGCCAGCAGCTTGTGGGGGGGGCACACTGAAGCTTTCTTT	CASSLWGGHTEAFF
TRBV5-6	.	TRBD1	TRBJ2-4	TGTGCCAGCAGCTTGAACAGGGGTGACAAAAACATTCAGTACTTC	CASSLNRGDKNIQYF
TRBV18	.	TRBD1	TRBJ1-5	TGTGCCAGCTCACCACCGGGGACAACCCAGGGGGCCCAGCATTTT	CASSPPGTTQGAQHF
TRBV5-1	.	TRBD2	TRBJ2-3	TGCGCCCGCGGGGCGGGGGGGCCTACAGATACGCAGTATTTT	CARGAGGPTDTQYF
TRBV5-6	.	.	TRBJ1-1	TGTGCCAGCAGCTTGGGGCTTGCTGAAGCTTTCTTT	CASSLGLAEAFF
TRBV19	.	.	TRBJ2-7	TGTGCCAGTAGCCGACAGGCCACCTACGAGCAGTACTTC	CASSRQATYEQYF
TRBV7-6	.	TRBD1	TRBJ2-2	TGTGCCAGCAGCTGGACAGGACTCAACACCGGGGAGCTGTTTTTT	CASSWTGLNTGELFF
TRBV7-9	.	.	TRBJ2-7	TGTGCCAGCAGCTTATCGGGGGTGGCCGAGCAGTACTTC	CASSLSGVAEQYF
TRBV7-9	.	.	TRBJ2-7	TGTGCCAGCAGCTCCGCCTACGAGCAGTACTTC	CASSSAYEQYF
TRBV7-9	.	TRBD1	TRBJ1-3	TGTGCCAGCAACCATGGACAGGCCTCTGGAAACACCATATATTTT	CASNHGQASGNTIYF
TRBV9	.	.	TRBJ1-5	TGTGCCAGCAGCGTAGGAGGGGGAGTACAGCCCCAGCATTTT	CASSVGGGVQPQHF
TRBV7-9	.	.	TRBJ1-1	TGTGCCAGCACCTCTAGGGGGGGCACTGAAGCTTTCTTT	CASTSRGGTEAFF
TRBV7-6	.	.	TRBJ2-3	TGTGCCAGCAGCTTAGTGGGGGACTCTGGCACAGATACGCAGTATTTT	CASSLVGDSGTDTQYF
TRBV7-3	.	.	TRBJ1-4	TGTGCCAGCATATCACCCGGGGTCCCCCCAACTGAAAAACTGTTTTTT	CASISPGVPPTEKLFF
TRBV30	.	.	TRBJ1-2	TGTGCCTGGAGTTACCTGAGGAAAACTAACTATGGCTACACCTTC	CAWSYLRKTNYGYTF
TRBV5-6	.	.	TRBJ2-1	TGTGCCAGCAGCCCCGAGGCAGATTTCTACAATGAGCAGTTCTTC	CASSPEADFYNEQFF
TRBV29-1	.	TRBD1	TRBJ2-5	TGCAGCGTTCATGGAAGGACAGGGAAAGAGACCCAGTACTTC	CSVHGRTGKETQYF
TRBV7-9	.	TRBD1	TRBJ2-4	TGTGCCAGCAGCGAGGGACAGTTCGTTTCCAAAAACATTCAGTACTTC	CASSEGQFVSKNIQYF
TRBV30	.	TRBD1	TRBJ1-2	TGTGCCCTTACCGGGACAGGGTCGACCAGCTATGGCTACACCTTC	CALTGTGSTSYGYTF
TRBV4-1	.	.	TRBJ1-2	TGCGCCAGCAGCCAAGTTGGTAGACAAACGGTTGGCTACACCTTC	CASSQVGRQTVGYTF
TRBV18	once	.	TRBJ1-2	TGTGCCAGCTCACCAAGGGAGAATAAACACTATGGCTACACCTTC	CASSPRENKHYGYTF
TRBV7-8	.	TRBD1	TRBJ1-1	TGTGCCAGCAGCCACAGACAGGGTGGGGGCACTGAAGCTTTCTTT	CASSHRQGGGTEAFF
TRBV6-5	.	.	TRBJ1-2	TGTGCCAGCAGTTACGATGGCCTCTATGGCTACACCTTC	CASSYDGLYGYTF
TRBV7-2	.	.	TRBJ2-7	TGTGCCAGCAGCTTAAGTAGCGCAGGAGGGCGGGAGCAGTACTTC	CASSLSSAGGREQYF
TRBV27	.	.	TRBJ2-3	TGTGCCAGCAGTGGGGGCTGGAATACGCAGTATTTT	CASSGGWNTQYF